The 17 T cell receptor beta chains given below trace back to one sample, sequenced in a study of blood T cell repertoires in COVID-19. Clones were sequenced by immunoSEQ multiplex PCR, and TCRdb holds only the in-frame ones, with some missing. The sample comprises 350,000 or so clones, roughly nine tenths of which are singletons, and approximately 18% rests with the top ten. What was sequenced was PBMCs or T cells enriched from blood (not recorded which). These receptors all stem from a woman aged 30 to 39 who had recovered from COVID-19.

This clone has at least ten counts. The chain couples TRBV5-1 to TRBJ1-1; no reliable D call. V was trimmed by 4 bases and J by 0 bases, leaving 10 bases between them. This CDR3 is built from 14 residues. Germline CDR1 and CDR2: SGHRS and YFSETQ. CDR3 residues: CASSGGSLNTEAFF. The CDR3, as DNA: TGCGCCAGCAGCGGCGGGTCCCTGAACACTGAAGCTTTCTTT. Supplemented by reference TRBV5-1 and TRBJ1-1, the full variable domain reads KAGVTQTPRYLIKTRGQQVTLSCSPISGHRSVSWYQQTPGQGLQFLFEYFSETQRNKGNFPGRFSGRQFSNSRSEMNVSTLELGDSALYLCASSGGSLNTEAFFGQGTRLTVV.

The chain joins TRBV6-6 to TRBJ2-7; 7 bases are a match to TRBD1. This CDR3 is 15 amino acids long. Germline CDR1 MNHNY, CDR2 SVGAGI (reference sequence). V dropped 2 bases and J dropped 0; count of bases not matched to a gene: 4. This chain's CDR3 is CASSYEGASSYEQYF. The CDR3 DNA is TGTGCCAGCAGTTACGAGGGGGCGAGCTCCTACGAGCAGTACTTC.

The chain joins TRBV27 to TRBJ2-1, with a possible D match to TRBD1 (6 bases). The V end was cut by 0 bases, the J end by 9 bases, with 6 bases between. The germline V gene encodes CDR1 MNHEY and CDR2 SMNVEV (reference sequence). The CDR3 is made up of 12 amino acids. The CDR3 bases are TGTGCCAGCAGTTTATCAGGGGGTGAGCAGTTCTTC. As protein: CASSLSGGEQFF.

The V and J genes are TRBV28 and TRBJ1-2; D perhaps matches TRBD1 (6 bases). CDR3 length: 13 residues. Deletions cut 7 bases from V and 3 bases from J, with 12 bases between. From germline, CDR1 is MDHEN and CDR2 SYDVKM. The CDR3 coding sequence is TGTGCCAGCACAGGGGTCGATCACTATGGCTACACCTTC. Translating it yields CASTGVDHYGYTF.

This clone was recorded only once. The J gene is TRBJ1-5, the V gene TRBV24-1; 7 bases map to TRBD1. CDR1 KGHDR and CDR2 SFDVKD come from the germline V gene. This CDR3 region has 17 residues. J was trimmed by 2 bases and V by 4 bases; bases with no gene match: 10. In DNA, the CDR3 is TGTGCCACCAGTGACAACAGGGGCCCGACGGGCAATCAGCCCCAGCATTTT. It encodes CATSDNRGPTGNQPQHF.

The genes are TRBV28 and TRBJ2-2; 11 bases are a match to TRBD1. The CDR3 length is 17 residues. From germline, CDR1 is MDHEN and CDR2 SYDVKM. V dropped 6 bases and J dropped 5; count of bases not matched to a gene: 11. In DNA form, the CDR3 reads TGTGCCAGCAGCGTTCCCTCCGGGACAGGGGGGACCGGGGAGCTGTTTTTT. This codes for CASSVPSGTGGTGELFF.

The chain couples TRBV7-2 to TRBJ2-2; 11 nucleotides line up with TRBD2. This CDR3 is 16 amino acids long. Losses at the gene ends were 5 bases for V and 1 base for J; bases not matched to a gene: 3. Germline CDR1 SGHTA, CDR2 FQGNSA. The CDR3 reads CASSLTSGGNTGELFF. In DNA form, the CDR3 reads TGTGCCAGCAGCCTTACTAGCGGGGGGAACACCGGGGAGCTGTTTTTT.

The chain is built from TRBV7-9 and TRBJ1-4; no clear D. The CDR3 consists of 17 residues. Looked up from germline, CDR1 is SEHNR and CDR2 is FQNEAQ (reference sequence). Trimming shortened V by 1 base and J by 5 bases, and 17 bases separated the two germline ends. CDR3 region: CASSLVPAPRENEKLFF. The CDR3 DNA follows: TGTGCCAGCAGCTTAGTTCCAGCCCCCCGGGAAAATGAAAAACTGTTTTTT.

The chain has TRBV9 and TRBJ2-1; TRBD1 matches at 10 bases. Trimming cost V 1 base and J 7 bases; bases outside gene matches: 8. Looked up from germline, CDR1 is SGDLS and CDR2 is YYNGEE. This CDR3 comprises 16 residues. The CDR3 bases are TGTGCCAGCAGCGTAACTTCGGGACAGGGGTGGAATGAGCAGTTCTTC. Translating gives CASSVTSGQGWNEQFF.

J is TRBJ2-3 and V is TRBV3-1 (or the pseudogene TRBV3-2); 8 nucleotides agree with TRBD1. This CDR3 is 15 amino acids long. J gave up 3 bases and V 3 bases, and 5 bases lay outside the gene matches. CDR1 is LGHDT, CDR2 YNNKEL, per germline (reference sequence). CDR3 in amino acids: CASSHVGQGTDTQYF. In DNA form, the CDR3 reads TGTGCCAGCAGCCACGTAGGACAGGGAACAGATACGCAGTATTTT.

The table lists this clone with a count of one. This sequence joins TRBV10-1 and TRBJ2-5, with TRBD1 identical over 9 bases. The ends lost 6 bases at V and 5 bases at J; junction bases unmatched: 1. Germline lookup yields CDR1 WNHNN and CDR2 SYGVQD (reference sequence). The CDR3 extends over 12 amino acids. The CDR3 nucleotides read TGCGCCAGCAGCGGGACAGGGGAGACCCAGTACTTC. It codes for CASSGTGETQYF.

This clone occurred once. The rearrangement joins TRBV5-1 to TRBJ2-2; 7 bases align to TRBD1. This CDR3 contains 15 residues. The junction had 6 bases not matched to a gene; V was cut back by 5 bases and J by 2 bases. Per the germline V gene, CDR1 is SGHRS and CDR2 is YFSETQ. The CDR3 bases are TGCGCCAGCAGGCCCGGGACAGTCAACACCGGGGAGCTGTTTTTT. This sequence encodes CASRPGTVNTGELFF.

The rearrangement uses TRBV28 and TRBJ2-7; weak D call: TRBD2 (5 bases). The CDR3 sequence is 13 residues long. V was cut by 10 bases and J by 6 bases, with 19 bases left in between. The V gene's germline CDR1 is MDHEN and CDR2 SYDVKM. The CDR3 DNA sequence: TGTGCCACCATGGCGGGTCTACCCGGCGAGCAGTACTTC. It encodes CATMAGLPGEQYF.

CDR3 nucleotides: TGTGCCAGTAGTACAGTACCGGGATACGAGCAGTACTTC. Amino acids: CASSTVPGYEQYF. The chain has TRBV19 and TRBJ2-7; perhaps TRBD2 as D (5 bases). V was trimmed by 4 bases and J by 4 bases, leaving 11 bases between them. Germline values: CDR1 LNHDA, CDR2 SQIVND (reference sequence). The CDR3 is 13 residues long.

The rearrangement joins TRBV6-4 to TRBJ2-3, with 11 nucleotides matching TRBD2. The V gene end was trimmed by 6 bases and the J gene end by 5 bases; junction bases not matched to a gene: 13. CDR1 MRHNA and CDR2 SNTAGT come from the germline V gene. The CDR3 has 17 residues. CDR3 sequence: CASSQDSGRAYGDTQYF. The CDR3 DNA is TGTGCCAGCAGCCAAGATAGCGGGAGGGCCTACGGAGATACGCAGTATTTT.

The V call is TRBV6-2 or TRBV6-3, the J call TRBJ1-1, with TRBD1 identical over 10 bases. Trimming took 3 bases from V and 0 from J; bases not matched to a gene: 4. CDR1 is MNHEY, CDR2 SVGEGT, per germline. The length of the CDR3 is 16 residues. This CDR3 reads CASSYGTGALNTEAFF. In DNA, the CDR3 is TGTGCCAGCAGTTATGGGACAGGGGCATTGAACACTGAAGCTTTCTTT.

The genes are TRBV27 and TRBJ2-3; 9 nucleotides match TRBD1. The CDR3 totals 17 residues. CDR1 is MNHEY and CDR2 is SMNVEV in the germline V gene (reference sequence). Germline trimming cut 3 bases from V and 0 bases from J; bases unmatched to any gene: 7. CDR3 amino acids: CASSFIPGTGSTDTQYF. The CDR3 DNA sequence: TGTGCCAGCAGTTTCATCCCCGGGACAGGGAGCACAGATACGCAGTATTTT.